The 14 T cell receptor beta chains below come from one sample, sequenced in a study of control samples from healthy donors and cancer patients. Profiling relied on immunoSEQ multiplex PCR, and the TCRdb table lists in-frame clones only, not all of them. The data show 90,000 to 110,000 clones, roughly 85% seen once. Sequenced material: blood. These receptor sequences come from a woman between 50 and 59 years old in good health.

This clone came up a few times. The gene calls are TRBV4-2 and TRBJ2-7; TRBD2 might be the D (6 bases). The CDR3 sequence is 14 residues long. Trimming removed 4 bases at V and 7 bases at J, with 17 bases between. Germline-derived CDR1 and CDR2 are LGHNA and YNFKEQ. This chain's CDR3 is CASSREVRLGEQYF. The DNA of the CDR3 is TGTGCCAGCAGCCGGGAGGTTCGATTGGGGGAGCAGTACTTC.

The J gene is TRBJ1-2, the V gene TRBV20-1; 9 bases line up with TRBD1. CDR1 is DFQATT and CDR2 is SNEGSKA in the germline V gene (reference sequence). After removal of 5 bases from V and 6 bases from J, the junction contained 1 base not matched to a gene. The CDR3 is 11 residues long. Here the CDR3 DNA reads TGCAGTGCTGGGGACAGGGATGGCTACACCTTC. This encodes CSAGDRDGYTF.

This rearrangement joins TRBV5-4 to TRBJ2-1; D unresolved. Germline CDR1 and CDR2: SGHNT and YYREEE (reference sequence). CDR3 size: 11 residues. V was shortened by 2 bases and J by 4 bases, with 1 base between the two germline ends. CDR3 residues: CASSLYNEQFF. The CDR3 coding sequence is TGTGCCAGCAGCTTATACAATGAGCAGTTCTTC.

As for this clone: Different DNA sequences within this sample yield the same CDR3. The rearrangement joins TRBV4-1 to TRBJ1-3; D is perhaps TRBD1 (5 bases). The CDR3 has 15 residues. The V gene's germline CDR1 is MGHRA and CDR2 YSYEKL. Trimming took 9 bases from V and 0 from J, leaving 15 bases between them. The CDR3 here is CASSSQDNSGNTIYF. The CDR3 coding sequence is TGCGCCAGTAGCTCACAGGACAACTCTGGAAACACCATATATTTT.

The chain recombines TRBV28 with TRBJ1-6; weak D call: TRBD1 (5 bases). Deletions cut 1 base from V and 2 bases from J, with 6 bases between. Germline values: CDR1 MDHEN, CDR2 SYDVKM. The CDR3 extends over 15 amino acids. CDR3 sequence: CASSLLGAYNSPLHF. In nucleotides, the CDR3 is TGTGCCAGCAGTTTATTGGGGGCCTATAATTCACCCCTCCACTTT.

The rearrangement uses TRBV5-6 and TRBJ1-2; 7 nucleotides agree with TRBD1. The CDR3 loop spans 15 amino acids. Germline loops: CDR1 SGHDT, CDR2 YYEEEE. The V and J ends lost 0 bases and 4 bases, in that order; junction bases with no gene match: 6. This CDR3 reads CASSLAQGEPYGYTF. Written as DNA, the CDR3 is TGTGCCAGCAGCTTGGCGCAGGGGGAACCCTATGGCTACACCTTC.

Here the CDR3 DNA reads TGTGCCAGCAGCTTAGGGTTAGGGTCTCTCGCTTTCTTT. Its protein product is CASSLGLGSLAFF. The chain is built from TRBV7-9 and TRBJ1-1; D is unclear. This CDR3 comprises 13 residues. CDR1 and CDR2 (germline): SEHNR, FQNEAQ (reference sequence). V lost 1 base and J 11 bases, leaving 14 bases between the germline ends.

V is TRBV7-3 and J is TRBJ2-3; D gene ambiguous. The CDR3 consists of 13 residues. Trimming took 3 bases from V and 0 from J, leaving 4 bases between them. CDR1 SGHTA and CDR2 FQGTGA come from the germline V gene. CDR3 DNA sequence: TGTGCCAGCAGCTTGAAGAGCACAGATACGCAGTATTTT. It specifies CASSLKSTDTQYF.

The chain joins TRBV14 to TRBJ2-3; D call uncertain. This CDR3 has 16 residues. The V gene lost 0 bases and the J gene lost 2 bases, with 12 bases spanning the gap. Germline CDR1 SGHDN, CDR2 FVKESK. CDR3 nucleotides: TGTGCCAGCAGCCAAGATTATGAGTTCTTCACAGATACGCAGTATTTT. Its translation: CASSQDYEFFTDTQYF.

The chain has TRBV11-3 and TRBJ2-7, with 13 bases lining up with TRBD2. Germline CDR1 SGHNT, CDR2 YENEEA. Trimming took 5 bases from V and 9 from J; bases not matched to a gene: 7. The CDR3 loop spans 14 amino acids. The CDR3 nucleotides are TGTGCCAGCAGCGCCTGGACTAGCGGGAGTGGGCAGTACTTC. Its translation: CASSAWTSGSGQYF.

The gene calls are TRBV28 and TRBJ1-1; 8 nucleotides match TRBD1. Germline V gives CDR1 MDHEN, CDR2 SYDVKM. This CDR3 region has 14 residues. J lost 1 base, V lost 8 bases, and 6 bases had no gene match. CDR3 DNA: TGTGCCAGCGACCGGGACAGGAGGAACACTGAAGCTTTCTTT. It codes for CASDRDRRNTEAFF.

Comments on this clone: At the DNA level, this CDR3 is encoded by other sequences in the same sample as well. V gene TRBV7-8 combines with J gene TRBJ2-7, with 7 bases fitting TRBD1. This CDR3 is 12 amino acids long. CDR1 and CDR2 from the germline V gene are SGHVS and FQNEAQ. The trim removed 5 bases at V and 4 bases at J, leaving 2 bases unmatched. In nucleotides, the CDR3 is TGTGCCAGCAGCCTACAGGGGTACGAGCAGTACTTC. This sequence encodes CASSLQGYEQYF.

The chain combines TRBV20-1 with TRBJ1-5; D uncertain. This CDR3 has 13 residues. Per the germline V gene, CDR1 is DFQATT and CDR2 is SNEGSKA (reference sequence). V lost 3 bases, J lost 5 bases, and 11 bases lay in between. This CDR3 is CSASTEEDQPQHF. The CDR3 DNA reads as TGCAGTGCTAGTACCGAGGAGGATCAGCCCCAGCATTTT.

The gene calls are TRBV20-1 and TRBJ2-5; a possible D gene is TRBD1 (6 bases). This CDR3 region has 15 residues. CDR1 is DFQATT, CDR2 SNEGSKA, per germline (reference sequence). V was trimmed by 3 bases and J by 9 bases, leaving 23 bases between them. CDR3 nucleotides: TGCAGTGCTAGTCCACCAAGCCCGCAGGGGAGAGCCCAGTACTTC. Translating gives CSASPPSPQGRAQYF.